The source of this T cell receptor (beta chain) is a study of control samples from healthy donors and cancer patients. Sequencing used immunoSEQ multiplex PCR; TCRdb keeps in-frame clones, though not all of them. The sample shows about 89,000 clones, roughly nine tenths of them seen only once. V gave up 2 bases and J gave up 0 bases; unmatched junction bases: 15. The CDR3 extends over 20 amino acids. Germline CDR1 reads SGDLS; CDR2 reads YYNGEE. The chain uses TRBV9 and TRBJ2-3; the match to TRBD2 covers 10 bases. Sequencing used blood. This clonotype was obtained from a man in his thirties or forties in good health. CDR3 region: CASSVSGWLAGATSTDTQYF. DNA of the CDR3: TGTGCCAGCAGCGTGAGTGGGTGGCTAGCGGGAGCAACTAGCACAGATACGCAGTATTTT.